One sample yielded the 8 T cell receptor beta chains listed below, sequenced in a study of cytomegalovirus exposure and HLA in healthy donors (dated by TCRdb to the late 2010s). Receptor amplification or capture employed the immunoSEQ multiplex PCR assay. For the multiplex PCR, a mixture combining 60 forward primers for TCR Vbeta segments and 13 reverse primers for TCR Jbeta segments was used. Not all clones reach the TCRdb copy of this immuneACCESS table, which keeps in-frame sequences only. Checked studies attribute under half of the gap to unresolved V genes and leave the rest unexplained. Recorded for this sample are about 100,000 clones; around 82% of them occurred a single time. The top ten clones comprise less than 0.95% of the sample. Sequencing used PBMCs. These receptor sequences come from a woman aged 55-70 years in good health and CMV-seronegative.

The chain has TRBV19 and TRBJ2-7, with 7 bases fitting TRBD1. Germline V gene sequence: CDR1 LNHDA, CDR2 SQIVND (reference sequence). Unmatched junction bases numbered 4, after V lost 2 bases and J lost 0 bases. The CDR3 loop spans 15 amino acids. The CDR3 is CASSILRDSSYEQYF. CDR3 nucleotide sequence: TGTGCCAGTAGTATACTGAGGGACAGCTCCTACGAGCAGTACTTC.

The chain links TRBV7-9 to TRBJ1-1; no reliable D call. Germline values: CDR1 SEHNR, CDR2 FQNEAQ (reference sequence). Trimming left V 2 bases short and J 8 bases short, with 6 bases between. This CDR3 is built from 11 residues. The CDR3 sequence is CASSLITEAFF. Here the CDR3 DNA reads TGTGCCAGCAGCTTAATAACAGAAGCTTTCTTT.

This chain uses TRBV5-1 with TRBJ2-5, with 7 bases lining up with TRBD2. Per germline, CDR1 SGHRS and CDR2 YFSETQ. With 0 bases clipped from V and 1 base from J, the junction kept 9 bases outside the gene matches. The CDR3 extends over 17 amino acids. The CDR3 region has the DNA TGCGCCAGCAGCTTGGCCGGCGCGGGAGCTACCCAAGAGACCCAGTACTTC. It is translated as CASSLAGAGATQETQYF.

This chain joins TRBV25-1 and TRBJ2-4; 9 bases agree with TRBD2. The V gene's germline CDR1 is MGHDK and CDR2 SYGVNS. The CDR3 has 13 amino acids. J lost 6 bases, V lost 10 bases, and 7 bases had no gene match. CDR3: CATSSGGRNIQYF. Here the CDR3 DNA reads TGTGCCACCTCGAGCGGGGGGCGAAACATTCAGTACTTC.

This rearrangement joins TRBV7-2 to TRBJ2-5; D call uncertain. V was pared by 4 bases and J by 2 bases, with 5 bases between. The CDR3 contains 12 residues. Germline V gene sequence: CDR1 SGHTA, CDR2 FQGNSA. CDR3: CASSSRQETQYF. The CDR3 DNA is TGTGCCAGCAGCTCCAGGCAAGAGACCCAGTACTTC.

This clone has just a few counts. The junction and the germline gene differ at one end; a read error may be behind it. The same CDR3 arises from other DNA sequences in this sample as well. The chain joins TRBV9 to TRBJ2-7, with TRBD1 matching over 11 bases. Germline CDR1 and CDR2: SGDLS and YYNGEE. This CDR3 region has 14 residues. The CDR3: CASSVGQGAYEQYF. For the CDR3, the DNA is TGTGCCAGCAGCGTCGGACAGGGGGCCTATGAGCAGTACTTC.

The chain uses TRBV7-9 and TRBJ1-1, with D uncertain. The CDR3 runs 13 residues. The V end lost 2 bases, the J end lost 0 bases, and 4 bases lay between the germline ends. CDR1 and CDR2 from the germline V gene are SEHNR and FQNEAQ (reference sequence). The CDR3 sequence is CASSLPVNTEAFF. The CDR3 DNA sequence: TGTGCCAGCAGCTTACCGGTGAACACTGAAGCTTTCTTT.

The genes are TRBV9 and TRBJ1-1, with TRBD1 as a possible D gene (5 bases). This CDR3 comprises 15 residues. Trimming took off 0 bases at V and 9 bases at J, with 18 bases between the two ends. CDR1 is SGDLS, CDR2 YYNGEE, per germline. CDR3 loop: CASSVAAGGESKAFF. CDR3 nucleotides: TGTGCCAGCAGCGTAGCAGCCGGGGGTGAGTCGAAAGCTTTCTTT. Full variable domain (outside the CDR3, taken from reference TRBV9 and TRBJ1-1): DSGVTQTPKHLITATGQRVTLRCSPRSGDLSVYWYQQSLDQGLQFLIQYYNGEERAKGNILERFSAQQFPDLHSELNLSSLELGDSALYFCASSVAAGGESKAFFGQGTRLTVV.